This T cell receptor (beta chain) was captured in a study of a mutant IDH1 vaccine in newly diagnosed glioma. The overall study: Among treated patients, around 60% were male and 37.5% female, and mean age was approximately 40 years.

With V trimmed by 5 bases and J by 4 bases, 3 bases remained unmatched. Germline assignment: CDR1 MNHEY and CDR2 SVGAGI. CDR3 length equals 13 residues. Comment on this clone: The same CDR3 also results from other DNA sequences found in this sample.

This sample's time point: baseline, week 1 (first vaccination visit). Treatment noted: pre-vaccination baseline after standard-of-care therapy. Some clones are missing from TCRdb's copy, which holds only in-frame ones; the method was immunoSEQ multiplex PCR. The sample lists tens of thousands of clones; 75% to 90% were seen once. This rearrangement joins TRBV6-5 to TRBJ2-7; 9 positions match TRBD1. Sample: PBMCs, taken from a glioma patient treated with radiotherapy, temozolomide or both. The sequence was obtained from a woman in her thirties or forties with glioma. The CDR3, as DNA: TGTGCCAGCAGTCCCGGGACAGGGTACGAGCAGTACTTC. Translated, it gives CASSPGTGYEQYF.